This T cell receptor (beta chain) was recorded in a study of shared clonotypes between healthy human individuals. Study results and caveats: What limited the represented genetic and exposure-history diversity was the small number of donors.

The authors ran the assay at deep level. Several immunoSEQ plates held equal portions of the genomic DNA taken from each subset. Sequencing was performed with immunoSEQ multiplex PCR; in TCRdb, only in-frame clones are kept and a portion is missing. Among hundreds of thousands of clones listed, about 96% were seen once. For this clone: Its antigen is unidentified.

V lost 5 bases and J lost 3, with 14 bases in between. The CDR3 has 14 residues. CDR1 MDHEN and CDR2 SYDVKM come from the germline V gene. Sequenced sample: memory CD8+ T cells sorted from blood. Subset given: CD45RO+ cells pooled with CCR7-negative TemRA cells. The chain joins TRBV28 to TRBJ2-7; the D call may be TRBD1 or TRBD2 (5 bases each). The receptor was derived from a man aged 25-45 years in good health. For the CDR3, the DNA is TGTGCCAGCAGTGGCGAGGGGACGGTCTACGAGCAGTACTTC. Amino acids: CASSGEGTVYEQYF. The full variable domain, rest sourced from reference TRBV28 and TRBJ2-7, is DVKVTQSSRYLVKRTGEKVFLECVQDMDHENMFWYRQDPGLGLRLIYFSYDVKMKEKGDIPEGYSVSREKKERFSLILESASTNQTSMYLCASSGEGTVYEQYFGPGTRLTVT.